This T cell receptor (beta chain) was identified in a study of T cell responses to AZD1222 COVID-19 vaccine (dated by TCRdb to about 2021). Regarding the research as a whole: AZD1222 recipients given second doses at about 4 weeks or at about 12 weeks were pooled, since spike-specific TCR depth and breadth were not found to differ between the two schedules. TCR sequencing was performed for 230 to 250 trial participants, of whom 200 to 220 were given two doses of AZD1222 and approximately 25 were given two doses of MenACWY control vaccine. Trial participants were enrolled into age subgroups of 18-55, 56-69 and 70-plus years, which contained 148, 28 and 57 TCR-sequenced participants, respectively.

The sample's time point label is to be understood as: baseline before first vaccination. The vaccinee samples were drawn from two UK trials, COV001 and COV002, one of which was a single-blind randomized controlled phase 2/3 trial testing AZD1222 (ChAdOx1 nCoV-19) in healthy adults. Trial participant PBMC samples were collected at day 0 and day 28 after the second dose for TCRbeta chain sequencing. What the work shows at the level of the full study, not this receptor alone: Conclusions about previously exposed vaccinees are limited, since just five to seven AZD1222 recipients were seropositive for SARS-CoV-2 at baseline. In the small 56-69-year group, the increase in depth fell short of significance, most likely because of low power. Spike-specific TCR breadth and depth rose significantly after two AZD1222 doses compared with day 0 and with MenACWY recipients. Because no samples from the day 14 peak response were available, repertoires could be characterized only after the peak T cell response. The whole spike protein was spanned by vaccine-associated CD4 TCRs, and dominant responses were seen in regions 160-218 and 743-854. Reportedly, almost half of the unique spike-specific TCRs recognized epitopes lying outside the regions that are mutated in the B.1.351 and B.1.1.7 variants. Most participants were white British and females outnumbered males, and the authors suggested that clonal diversity may have been underestimated.

The CDR3 regions of human TCRbeta chains were analyzed by immunosequencing. Concerning the study's data processing: Repertoire TCRs were matched against a reference library of SARS-CoV-2-specific TCRs generated with the MIRA antigen-specificity platform. Breadth meant the fraction of unique TCRs that were SARS-CoV-2-associated, whereas depth meant the fraction of total T cells that were SARS-CoV-2-associated. Each spike-specific TCR was assigned to its reactive spike region and to a CD4 or CD8 class using the MIRA data. Log10-transformed breadth and depth values were compared by one-way ANOVA with Sidak's multiple comparisons tests. Here the immuneACCESS table is served through TCRdb, limited to in-frame sequences with V and J called. Missing clones are a known gap in these copies; in checked studies unresolved V genes cover under half, and the rest lacks a known reason. V, J and clone size are those of that table, while D and trimming were read from the DNA. The sample has nearly 100,000 clones on record, approximately 90% of them singletons. Clones ranked in the top ten supply less than 3% of the sample.

Comments on this clone: Its antigen is still unknown. No clone much larger than this one lies a single base away; base qualities are absent.

Sequenced material: peripheral blood, taken on day 0 of AZD1222 vaccination. The TCR was taken from an adult in good health.

The sequence in DNA is TGTGCCAGCAGCAACAAGGGGGCTTACTATGGCTACACCTTC. Its protein reads: CASSNKGAYYGYTF. Here the chain combines TRBV6-5 and TRBJ1-2; TRBD1 fits 7 bases in the junction. The germline V gene gives CDR1 as MNHEY and CDR2 as SVGAGI. Trimmed from V: 6 bases; trimmed from J: 3 bases; junction bases lacking a gene match: 7. The CDR3 covers 14 residues, taking in both the cysteine and the phenylalanine. Just the 42-base CDR3 DNA is kept, in frame starting at base 1.